A single sample gave rise to the 29 T cell receptor beta chains below, sequenced in a study of blood T cell repertoires in COVID-19 (dated by TCRdb to 2018 to 2021). Libraries were constructed by the immunoSEQ multiplex PCR assay. Held by TCRdb, this immuneACCESS table contains in-frame sequences only and omits some clones. Under half of the omission traces to an unresolved V gene where checked; the cause of the rest is unknown. The sample yields more than 150,000 clones; about 90% were counted once. More than 20% of the sample rests with the top ten. The sequencing sample was made of peripheral blood. All receptors come from a man aged 65-85 years with active or convalescent COVID-19.

V usage is TRBV7-2 and J usage is TRBJ1-3; 8 nucleotides match TRBD1. V lost 5 bases and J lost 4; bases outside the gene matches: 7. The CDR3 is 15 amino acids. Germline CDR1 SGHTA, CDR2 FQGNSA. CDR3 coding DNA: TGTGCCAGCAGCCCAACAGGGGGGAAAGGAAACACCATATATTTT. Amino acid sequence: CASSPTGGKGNTIYF.

V and J are TRBV28 and TRBJ1-2, with TRBD1 matching 8 bases. This CDR3 is built from 15 residues. The germline V gene has CDR1 MDHEN and CDR2 SYDVKM. V was pared by 6 bases and J by 3 bases, with 9 bases of the junction left unmatched. CDR3 protein: CASRLGQVRDYGYTF. The CDR3 nucleotides read TGTGCCAGCAGGTTGGGACAGGTTAGGGACTATGGCTACACCTTC.

The chain's CDR3 is CASSPGLFSPNYNEQFF. The CDR3 DNA sequence: TGTGCCAGCAGCCCTGGACTCTTCTCGCCGAACTACAATGAGCAGTTCTTC. This chain connects TRBV6-2 or TRBV6-3 to TRBJ2-1; possibly TRBD2 for D (5 bases). This CDR3 has 17 amino acids. CDR1 is MNHEY and CDR2 is SVGEGT in the germline V gene. V was clipped by 6 bases and J by 3 bases, with 21 bases between them.

V gene TRBV5-1 combines with J gene TRBJ1-4, with TRBD1 matching 7 bases. CDR1 is SGHRS and CDR2 is YFSETQ in the germline V gene. V was clipped by 0 bases and J by 4 bases; unmatched bases: 3. This CDR3 region has 15 residues. The CDR3 region is CASSLGTGDNEKLFF. The DNA of the CDR3 is TGCGCCAGCAGCTTGGGAACAGGGGATAATGAAAAACTGTTTTTT.

This clone has only a few counts. The V call is TRBV12-3 or TRBV12-4, the J call TRBJ2-5; a weak D match, TRBD2 (5 bases). The V and J ends lost 4 bases and 5 bases respectively, with 11 bases between them. The CDR3 length is 13 residues. This CDR3 reads CASSSARGETQYF. CDR3 coding DNA: TGTGCCAGCAGTTCGGCTAGAGGGGAGACCCAGTACTTC.

The chain combines TRBV4-1 with TRBJ1-4; 8 nucleotides match TRBD1. After removal of 5 bases from V and 8 bases from J, the junction contained 10 bases not matched to a gene. CDR3 length equals 15 residues. Per germline, CDR1 MGHRA and CDR2 YSYEKL. CDR3 coding DNA: TGCGCCAGCAGCGAACCGGACAGGGACGAGGAAAAACTGTTTTTT. It encodes CASSEPDRDEEKLFF.

This clone has a handful of counts. The CDR3 region has the DNA TGTGCCAGCAGCGTAGGGGACAGTAACTATGGCTACACCTTC. It encodes CASSVGDSNYGYTF. The chain carries TRBV9 and TRBJ1-2; 7 nucleotides align to TRBD1. V lost 0 bases to trimming and J lost 1 base; unmatched junction nucleotides: 0. Germline values: CDR1 SGDLS, CDR2 YYNGEE. The CDR3 has 14 amino acids.

The V call is TRBV5-1, the J call TRBJ2-1; D unclear. V shed 5 bases and J shed 1 base, with 13 bases lying between them. Looked up from germline, CDR1 is SGHRS and CDR2 is YFSETQ. The CDR3 spans 15 residues. The CDR3 nucleotides read TGCGCCAGCAGTTTCTCAACCGGGTCCTACAATGAGCAGTTCTTC. This gives the protein CASSFSTGSYNEQFF.

Here the CDR3 DNA reads TGTGCCAGCAAGTACAGTACGAACACCGGGGAGCTGTTTTTT. Protein: CASKYSTNTGELFF. The J gene is TRBJ2-2, the V gene TRBV2; D uncertain. V was trimmed by 7 bases and J by 0 bases, leaving 9 bases between them. Per the germline V gene, CDR1 is SNHLY and CDR2 is FYNNEI. CDR3 length: 14 amino acids.

This sequence joins TRBV2 and TRBJ1-3, with D maybe TRBD1 (5 bases). V was clipped by 7 bases and J by 0 bases, with 13 bases between them. This CDR3 region has 15 residues. From germline, CDR1 is SNHLY and CDR2 FYNNEI. CDR3 protein: CASTKTASSGNTIYF. CDR3 nucleotide sequence: TGTGCCAGCACTAAGACAGCATCCTCTGGAAACACCATATATTTT. The variable domain in full, with the rest retrieved from reference TRBV2 and TRBJ1-3, is EPEVTQTPSHQVTQMGQEVILRCVPISNHLYFYWYRQILGQKVEFLVSFYNNEISEKSEIFDDQFSVERPDGSNFTLKIRSTKLEDSAMYFCASTKTASSGNTIYFGEGSWLTVV.

The chain couples TRBV6-5 to TRBJ2-1, with a possible D match to TRBD1 (6 bases). Trimming cost V 6 bases and J 0 bases, with 9 bases left between them. The CDR3 is 14 residues long. CDR1 is MNHEY, CDR2 SVGAGI, per germline. Written as DNA, the CDR3 is TGTGCCAGCAGGGACAGAGGCTCCTACAATGAGCAGTTCTTC. It yields the protein CASRDRGSYNEQFF.

Comment on this clone: At one of its ends the junction is not consistent with the germline gene, which may arise from a read error. The sample holds other DNA sequences that translate to the same CDR3. DNA of the CDR3: TGTGCCAGCAGTACCGGACTAGCGGGAGTGAATGAGCAGTTCTTC. This sequence encodes CASSTGLAGVNEQFF. The gene calls are TRBV19 and TRBJ2-1; TRBD2 agrees at 13 bases. The length of the CDR3 is 15 residues. CDR1 is LNHDA and CDR2 is SQIVND in the germline V gene (reference sequence).

The genes are TRBV3-1 (or the pseudogene TRBV3-2) and TRBJ1-4; D is undetermined. V lost 8 bases and J lost 0, with 7 bases in between. Germline-derived CDR1 and CDR2 are LGHDT and YNNKEL (reference sequence). The CDR3 loop spans 13 amino acids. In nucleotides, the CDR3 is TGTGCCAGCGAGGGTCCAACTAATGAAAAACTGTTTTTT. It translates to CASEGPTNEKLFF.

This chain uses TRBV28 with TRBJ2-6; 7 bases match TRBD2. CDR1 and CDR2 (germline): MDHEN, SYDVKM. V lost 6 bases to trimming and J lost 2 bases; unmatched junction nucleotides: 10. This CDR3 has 17 residues. The CDR3 sequence: CASSPREGAAGANVLTF. CDR3 in DNA: TGTGCCAGCAGCCCCAGGGAGGGAGCTGCTGGGGCCAACGTCCTGACTTTC.

This clone was counted between two and nine times. The CDR3 is CASSTGSNSGNTIYF. The CDR3 nucleotides read TGTGCCAGCAGTACAGGGAGCAACTCTGGAAACACCATATATTTT. V is TRBV2 and J is TRBJ1-3, with D perhaps TRBD1 (6 bases). The CDR3 is 15 amino acids. The germline CDR1 and CDR2 sequences are SNHLY and FYNNEI. V lost 5 bases and J lost 0, with 11 bases in between.

The rearrangement links TRBV5-8 to TRBJ1-2; possibly TRBD1 for D (5 bases). The CDR3 is 12 residues long. Trimming shortened V by 2 bases and J by 4 bases, and 6 bases separated the two germline ends. In germline, CDR1 is SGHTS, CDR2 YDEGEE. This CDR3 reads CASSFQGYGYTF. The CDR3 DNA follows: TGTGCCAGCAGCTTCCAGGGCTATGGCTACACCTTC.

The rearrangement uses TRBV24-1 and TRBJ2-2; 8 positions match TRBD1. The CDR3 sequence is 16 residues long. V gave up 4 bases and J gave up 1 base; unmatched junction bases: 4. Germline values: CDR1 KGHDR, CDR2 SFDVKD. As DNA, the CDR3 is TGTGCCACCAGTGAAAAAGGGACAGGGAACACCGGGGAGCTGTTTTTT. Translating it yields CATSEKGTGNTGELFF.

This CDR3 reads CSVERGLDRGMVDTQYF. The DNA for the CDR3 is TGCAGCGTTGAGAGAGGCCTGGACAGGGGGATGGTAGATACGCAGTATTTT. The chain has TRBV29-1 and TRBJ2-3; 10 bases are shared with TRBD1. J was trimmed by 5 bases and V by 3 bases; bases with no gene match: 14. The germline V gene has CDR1 SQVTM and CDR2 ANQGSEA. This CDR3 has 17 amino acids.

The chain joins TRBV4-3 to TRBJ2-1; 10 bases match TRBD2. Germline V lookup: CDR1 LGHNA, CDR2 YSLEER. The J segment lost 5 bases and the V segment lost 0 bases, leaving 7 bases of the junction unmatched. This CDR3 is built from 17 residues. Here the CDR3 reads CASSQEIRGLANNEQFF. The CDR3 coding sequence is TGCGCCAGCAGCCAAGAAATTAGGGGACTAGCGAACAATGAGCAGTTCTTC.

The chain employs TRBV19 and TRBJ1-3, with D unclear. The length of the CDR3 is 14 residues. Per germline, CDR1 LNHDA and CDR2 SQIVND (reference sequence). V lost 7 bases and J lost 1, with 11 bases in between. The CDR3 coding sequence is TGTGCCAGTACCTTAACAGAGTCTGGAAACACCATATATTTT. This encodes CASTLTESGNTIYF.

In this sample, this clone turned up a few times. CDR3: CASTRGHNQPQHF. Written as DNA, the CDR3 is TGTGCCAGCACCAGGGGGCACAATCAGCCCCAGCATTTT. The V gene is TRBV7-2, the J gene TRBJ1-5, with 8 nucleotides matching TRBD1. Germline V lookup: CDR1 SGHTA, CDR2 FQGNSA. V lost 7 bases and J lost 3; bases outside the gene matches: 2. The CDR3 is 13 amino acids.

The chain couples TRBV7-2 to TRBJ1-6, with D possibly TRBD1 on 6 matching bases. Trimming left V 2 bases short and J 7 bases short, with 18 bases between. CDR3 length equals 17 residues. Germline V lookup: CDR1 SGHTA, CDR2 FQGNSA. DNA for the CDR3: TGTGCCAGCAGCTTAATGAGAAGGGGGGGAAGGAATTCACCCCTCCACTTT. Amino acids: CASSLMRRGGRNSPLHF.

The chain is built from TRBV5-1 and TRBJ1-1; TRBD1 matches at 7 bases. J was trimmed by 3 bases and V by 1 base; bases with no gene match: 0. In germline, CDR1 is SGHRS, CDR2 YFSETQ. This CDR3 comprises 13 residues. As DNA, the CDR3 is TGCGCCAGCAGCTTGACAGGGGACACTGAAGCTTTCTTT. This codes for CASSLTGDTEAFF.

This chain uses TRBV4-3 with TRBJ2-3, with TRBD2 matching 9 bases. The V segment lost 2 bases and the J segment 5 bases; nucleotides outside the gene matches: 11. This CDR3 is 17 amino acids long. Germline V gives CDR1 LGHNA, CDR2 YSLEER. CDR3 DNA sequence: TGCGCCAGCAGCCAAACACATCTAGCGGGGCCCCAAGATACGCAGTATTTT. This gives the protein CASSQTHLAGPQDTQYF.

This chain joins TRBV28 and TRBJ1-3; D possibly corresponds to TRBD1 (6 bases). The CDR3 is 15 amino acids. Germline CDR1 MDHEN, CDR2 SYDVKM. The V gene lost 5 bases and the J gene lost 0 bases, with 11 bases spanning the gap. In nucleotides, the CDR3 is TGTGCCAGCAGTGAAACAGGGAGCTCTGGAAACACCATATATTTT. It yields the protein CASSETGSSGNTIYF.

The V and J genes are TRBV14 and TRBJ2-3; 10 bases align to TRBD2. CDR1 and CDR2 from the germline V gene are SGHDN and FVKESK. This CDR3 is 15 amino acids long. The trim removed 4 bases at V and 4 bases at J, leaving 5 bases unmatched. CDR3 DNA: TGTGCCAGCAGCCTTCTAGCGGGAGATGCAGATACGCAGTATTTT. Translated, it gives CASSLLAGDADTQYF.

The chain is built from TRBV14 and TRBJ2-2, with a weak D call TRBD1 (7 bases). The V gene's germline CDR1 is SGHDN and CDR2 FVKESK. The CDR3 covers 15 residues. V was cut by 8 bases and J by 1 base, with 14 bases left in between. CDR3 residues: CASRAGQMNTGELFF. CDR3 in DNA: TGTGCCAGCCGCGCGGGACAGATGAACACCGGGGAGCTGTTTTTT.

V usage is TRBV28 and J usage is TRBJ1-5, with TRBD1 matching over 9 bases. The CDR3 is 15 amino acids. The ends lost 5 bases at V and 5 bases at J; junction bases unmatched: 7. Germline V lookup: CDR1 MDHEN, CDR2 SYDVKM. The CDR3 nucleotides are TGTGCCAGCAGTCCCCGGGACAGGGTTCATCAGCCCCAGCATTTT. As protein: CASSPRDRVHQPQHF.

Comments on this clone: The sample holds other DNA sequences that translate to the same CDR3. The CDR3 DNA follows: TGTGCCAGTAGTATCGGGACTGCAAACACTGAAGCTTTCTTT. Its protein product is CASSIGTANTEAFF. J is TRBJ1-1 and V is TRBV19; a possible D gene is TRBD1 (5 bases). The CDR3 is made up of 14 amino acids. Germline V gives CDR1 LNHDA, CDR2 SQIVND (reference sequence). The germline V and J ends were trimmed by 3 bases and 2 bases, with 10 bases remaining between them.